Following are 19 T cell receptor beta chains from one sample sequenced in a study of T cell repertoires in cytomegalovirus infection. Antigens for these TCRs are unknown. TCRdb re-called the reads with MiXCR, one entry per CDR3 protein. The data hold approximately 81,000 distinct CDR3 sequences, with under 30% observed a single time. The specimen comprised CD8+ T cells from cultured PBMCs, sampled from culture after CMV antigen stimulation. These receptors were collected from a human donor in good health (CMV status not recorded). Some clones in this sample may be carry-over from other donors' samples.

This clonotype occurred many times. The chain is built from TRBV7-8 and TRBJ2-7, with TRBD1 matching 10 bases. The CDR3 length is 15 residues. Germline CDR1 SGHVS, CDR2 FQNEAQ. The trim removed 7 bases at V and 6 bases at J, leaving 12 bases unmatched. CDR3 sequence: CASTKQRDRGSEQYF. Written as DNA, the CDR3 is TGTGCCAGCACCAAACAGCGGGACAGGGGTTCCGAGCAGTACTTC.

Details on this clonotype: A much larger clone is a single base away; this may be a read error. The chain is built from TRBV5-6 and TRBJ1-2; D is perhaps TRBD1 (5 bases). The CDR3 is made up of 14 amino acids. Between the trimmed V and J ends, which lost 4 bases and 1 base, there was a span of 11 bases. Germline CDR1 SGHDT, CDR2 YYEEEE. The DNA of the CDR3 is TGTGCCAGCAGCGTCGGGACGGGTAACTATGGCTACACCTTC. Translated: CASSVGTGNYGYTF. The complete variable domain, with remaining parts taken from reference TRBV5-6 and TRBJ1-2, reads DAGVTQSPTHLIKTRGQQVTLRCSPKSGHDTVSWYQQALGQGPQFIFQYYEEEERQRGNFPDRFSGHQFPNYSSELNVNALLLGDSALYLCASSVGTGNYGYTFGSGTRLTVV.

The V and J genes are TRBV10-2 and TRBJ2-1; D is ambiguous. This CDR3 contains 11 residues. V lost 2 bases and J 6 bases, leaving 2 bases between the germline ends. Looked up from germline, CDR1 is WSHSY and CDR2 is SAAADI. The CDR3 coding sequence is TGCGCCAGCAGTGAGGGCAATGAGCAGTTCTTC. It specifies CASSEGNEQFF.

This chain connects TRBV7-9 to TRBJ2-3, with D unresolved. Deletions cut 4 bases from V and 1 base from J, with 6 bases between. CDR1 SEHNR and CDR2 FQNEAQ come from the germline V gene (reference sequence). This CDR3 has 13 residues. The CDR3, as DNA: TGTGCCAGCAGCTCGCCTGGCACAGATACGCAGTATTTT. Its protein is CASSSPGTDTQYF.

This clonotype was counted only a few times. The chain couples TRBV11-2 to TRBJ2-4; 9 bases match TRBD2. J was trimmed by 8 bases and V by 3 bases; bases with no gene match: 11. The CDR3 is 16 amino acids. Germline-derived CDR1 and CDR2 are SGHAT and FQNNGV. The CDR3: CASSFALGGGAHIQYF. The CDR3 region has the DNA TGTGCCAGCAGCTTCGCGCTGGGCGGGGGGGCCCACATTCAGTACTTC.

This clonotype was found a few times. The genes are TRBV4-3 and TRBJ1-1, with D tentatively TRBD1 (6 bases). Between the trimmed V and J ends, which lost 0 bases and 10 bases, there was a span of 15 bases. Germline CDR1 and CDR2: LGHNA and YSLEER. This CDR3 contains 14 residues. The CDR3 protein is CASSQERTGGAAFF. In DNA, the CDR3 is TGCGCCAGCAGCCAAGAACGTACGGGGGGGGCAGCTTTCTTT.

J is TRBJ2-5 and V is TRBV27, with 7 nucleotides matching TRBD2. The CDR3 is 16 residues long. Germline CDR1 MNHEY, CDR2 SMNVEV (reference sequence). V dropped 4 bases and J dropped 1; count of bases not matched to a gene: 9. The CDR3 sequence is CASSSPHGGGQETQYF. As DNA, the CDR3 is TGTGCCAGCAGTTCCCCCCACGGCGGGGGCCAAGAGACCCAGTACTTC.

This clonotype was observed a few times. The chain has TRBV2 and TRBJ1-4, with no clear D. From germline, CDR1 is SNHLY and CDR2 FYNNEI. Trimming pared 5 bases from V and 3 bases from J, leaving 16 bases between. This CDR3 comprises 16 residues. The CDR3 DNA is TGTGCCAGCAGTCCCCCGATACAGATGCCTAATGAAAAACTGTTTTTT. It translates to CASSPPIQMPNEKLFF.

This clonotype was seen only a few times. The chain is built from TRBV6-2 or TRBV6-3 and TRBJ2-7, with a weak D call TRBD1 (5 bases). CDR1 MNHEY and CDR2 SVGEGT come from the germline V gene. This CDR3 spans 16 amino acids. Trimming pared 2 bases from V and 1 base from J, leaving 15 bases between. CDR3 region: CASSYLADSLSYEQYF. CDR3 sequence (DNA): TGTGCCAGCAGTTACCTGGCCGACAGCCTTTCCTACGAGCAGTACTTC.

This clonotype was counted between two and nine times. The V and J genes are TRBV6-1 and TRBJ1-1; D is ambiguous. The CDR3 length is 15 residues. Per germline, CDR1 MNHNS and CDR2 SASEGT. V lost 5 bases to trimming and J lost 0 bases, with 13 bases between them. CDR3 amino acids: CASSYSGEVNTEAFF. In DNA form, the CDR3 reads TGTGCCAGCAGTTATAGTGGGGAGGTGAACACTGAAGCTTTCTTT.

This clonotype was seen only once. A read error may explain this, as a much larger clone is one base away. V is TRBV6-1 and J is TRBJ1-3; D remains ambiguous. CDR3 length equals 18 residues. The germline CDR1 and CDR2 sequences are MNHNS and SASEGT. Trimming took off 0 bases at V and 2 bases at J, with 17 bases between the two ends. This CDR3 is CASSEATARGPAGNTIYF. In DNA, the CDR3 is TGTGCCAGCAGTGAAGCGACCGCGCGAGGGCCGGCTGGAAACACCATATATTTT.

The chain uses TRBV11-1 and TRBJ2-7, with D unclear. Germline lookup yields CDR1 SGHAT and CDR2 FQDESV (reference sequence). V dropped 1 base and J dropped 0 bases, with 10 bases sitting between them. The CDR3 is 15 amino acids. CDR3 sequence reads: CASSLEDGPSYEQYF. CDR3 bases: TGTGCCAGCAGCTTAGAAGACGGGCCCTCCTACGAGCAGTACTTC.

The V gene is TRBV5-1, the J gene TRBJ1-1; no clear D. The CDR3 totals 13 residues. Trimming removed 1 base from V and 4 bases from J, with 8 bases in between. Germline V gene lookup returns CDR1 SGHRS and CDR2 YFSETQ. The chain's CDR3 is CASSLSDSTEAFF. The CDR3 DNA sequence: TGCGCCAGCAGCTTGAGTGATAGCACTGAAGCTTTCTTT. The variable domain in full, completed from reference TRBV5-1 and TRBJ1-1, reads KAGVTQTPRYLIKTRGQQVTLSCSPISGHRSVSWYQQTPGQGLQFLFEYFSETQRNKGNFPGRFSGRQFSNSRSEMNVSTLELGDSALYLCASSLSDSTEAFFGQGTRLTVV.

V usage is TRBV28 and J usage is TRBJ1-4; no reliable D call. In germline, CDR1 is MDHEN, CDR2 SYDVKM. V lost 6 bases to trimming and J lost 3 bases, with 14 bases between them. This CDR3 has 15 amino acids. The CDR3 DNA is TGTGCCAGCAGGTCTACAGCGTTTCCTAATGAAAAACTGTTTTTT. Translating gives CASRSTAFPNEKLFF.

This clonotype was recorded a few times. The chain links TRBV5-4 to TRBJ2-7; a possible D gene is TRBD2 (6 bases). CDR1 and CDR2 (germline): SGHNT, YYREEE (reference sequence). The CDR3 has 16 amino acids. V was shortened by 0 bases and J by 7 bases, with 20 bases between the two germline ends. Here the CDR3 reads CASSLAGGASPREQYF. CDR3 nucleotides: TGTGCCAGCAGCTTGGCAGGCGGGGCCTCCCCCCGGGAGCAGTACTTC.

The chain recombines TRBV24-1 with TRBJ2-1, with 8 bases fitting TRBD2. Germline loops: CDR1 KGHDR, CDR2 SFDVKD. The V and J ends lost 4 bases and 8 bases, in that order; junction bases with no gene match: 6. The CDR3 sequence is 14 residues long. CDR3 residues: CATSDPGLAHEQFF. The CDR3 nucleotides are TGTGCCACCAGTGACCCTGGACTAGCCCATGAGCAGTTCTTC.

The sample holds a few counts of this clonotype. The chain links TRBV19 to TRBJ1-1; maybe TRBD1 (6 bases). The germline V gene encodes CDR1 LNHDA and CDR2 SQIVND (reference sequence). V lost 5 bases and J 1 base, leaving 11 bases between the germline ends. The CDR3 runs 14 residues. The DNA of the CDR3 is TGTGCCAGTAGTCTACTACAGGGGAACACTGAAGCTTTCTTT. Translation: CASSLLQGNTEAFF.

This clonotype was seen many times. The J gene is TRBJ1-2, the V gene TRBV7-9; D perhaps matches TRBD1 (6 bases). The germline V gene has CDR1 SEHNR and CDR2 FQNEAQ (reference sequence). The V end was cut by 4 bases, the J end by 8 bases, with 26 bases between. This CDR3 is 17 amino acids long. CDR3: CASSSPSLKDSIRGYTF. The CDR3 coding sequence is TGTGCCAGCAGCTCCCCATCCCTGAAGGACAGTATAAGGGGCTACACCTTC.

The chain couples TRBV7-3 to TRBJ2-7; TRBD2 matches 8 bases. V lost 1 base and J lost 5; bases outside the gene matches: 7. The CDR3 extends over 15 amino acids. Per the germline V gene, CDR1 is SGHTA and CDR2 is FQGTGA. CDR3 coding DNA: TGTGCCAGCAGCTTAAGAGGCGGGGGGTTCGACGAGCAGTACTTC. It yields the protein CASSLRGGGFDEQYF.